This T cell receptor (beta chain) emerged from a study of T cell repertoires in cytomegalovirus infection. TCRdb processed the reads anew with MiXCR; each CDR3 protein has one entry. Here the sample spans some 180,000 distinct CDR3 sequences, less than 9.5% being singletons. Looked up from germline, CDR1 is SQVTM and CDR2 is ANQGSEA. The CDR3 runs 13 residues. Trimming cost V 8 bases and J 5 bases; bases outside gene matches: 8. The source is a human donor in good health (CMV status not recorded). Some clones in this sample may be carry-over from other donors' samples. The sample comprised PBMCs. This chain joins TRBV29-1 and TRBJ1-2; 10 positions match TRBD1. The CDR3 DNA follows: TGCAGCACAGGACAGGGGGAAGGGTATGGCTACACCTTC. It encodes CSTGQGEGYGYTF.